The 23 T cell receptor beta chains presented below share a single source sample, sequenced in a study of naive and memory T cell subsets. Both TRBC1 and TRBC2 were covered by a beta constant-region primer of two equimolar oligonucleotides. Ligated cDNA was amplified by four rounds of PCR with nested alpha and beta constant-region primers and SP2. Using its own MiXCR run on the UMI-ligation and nested PCR reads, TCRdb lists one record per CDR3 protein. The data contain roughly 150,000 distinct CDR3 sequences, more than 15% of them singletons. No antigen has been identified for these receptors. Study-level findings and limits: Naive repertoires, especially CD8, held a few larger clonotypes, possibly memory cells re-expressing CD45RA.

The sequencing input was naive CD8+ T cells from blood. These receptors originate from a human donor in good health.

This clonotype has more than one count but fewer than ten. The chain has TRBV6-2 or TRBV6-3 and TRBJ1-4, with TRBD1 matching over 8 bases. From germline, CDR1 is MNHEY and CDR2 SVGEGT. After removal of 7 bases from V and 8 bases from J, the junction contained 6 bases not matched to a gene. CDR3 length: 13 amino acids. The CDR3 DNA follows: TGTGCCAGCACAGGGGGCGCTTACGAAAAACTGTTTTTT. As protein: CASTGGAYEKLFF.

In DNA form, the CDR3 reads TGTGCCAGCAGCCCCGCAGGGTGGACTGAAGCTTTCTTT. Its translation is CASSPAGWTEAFF. The V call is TRBV9, the J call TRBJ1-1, with a weak D call TRBD1 (5 bases). There are 13 residues in the CDR3. Germline-derived CDR1 and CDR2 are SGDLS and YYNGEE. The V and J ends lost 4 bases and 5 bases respectively, with 12 bases between them.

Only a few counts were recorded for this clonotype. The chain employs TRBV6-5 and TRBJ2-1; D is possibly TRBD1 or TRBD2 (5 bases each). V dropped 2 bases and J dropped 1 base, with 12 bases sitting between them. The CDR3 loop spans 16 amino acids. Per germline, CDR1 MNHEY and CDR2 SVGAGI. In nucleotides, the CDR3 is TGTGCCAGCAGTTACGTTTCCGGGGCATCCTACAATGAGCAGTTCTTC. Its translation: CASSYVSGASYNEQFF.

V is TRBV15 and J is TRBJ2-5; 7 bases line up with TRBD1. Germline V gene data show CDR1 as LNHNV and CDR2 as YYDKDF (reference sequence). J was trimmed by 1 base and V by 5 bases; bases with no gene match: 1. The length of the CDR3 is 13 residues. CDR3 bases: TGTGCCACCAGCGACAGGGCCCAAGAGACCCAGTACTTC. Amino acids: CATSDRAQETQYF.

This chain uses TRBV2 with TRBJ1-1, with 7 bases that match TRBD1. J gave up 4 bases and V 8 bases, and 16 bases lay outside the gene matches. The germline gives CDR1 SNHLY, CDR2 FYNNEI. This CDR3 contains 16 residues. The CDR3 DNA reads TGTGCCAGCCTCCGGGACAGCGCCACGCAAGTCACTGAAGCTTTCTTT. Translating it yields CASLRDSATQVTEAFF.

This clonotype was seen a handful of times. V usage is TRBV28 and J usage is TRBJ1-5, with D unresolved. V was trimmed by 6 bases and J by 5 bases, leaving 17 bases between them. The CDR3 consists of 15 residues. Germline assignment: CDR1 MDHEN and CDR2 SYDVKM. In DNA, the CDR3 is TGTGCCAGCAGCCTCGAAGGTGGTGGCGATCAGCCCCAGCATTTT. This sequence encodes CASSLEGGGDQPQHF.

This clonotype was seen a few times. The chain has TRBV28 and TRBJ2-2; D might be TRBD1 (5 bases). Germline CDR1 and CDR2: MDHEN and SYDVKM. This CDR3 spans 15 amino acids. V lost 10 bases and J 0 bases, leaving 15 bases between the germline ends. The CDR3 region is CATLFWGANTGELFF. CDR3 bases: TGTGCCACCCTCTTTTGGGGCGCGAACACCGGGGAGCTGTTTTTT. Full variable domain (rest looked up from reference TRBV28 and TRBJ2-2): DVKVTQSSRYLVKRTGEKVFLECVQDMDHENMFWYRQDPGLGLRLIYFSYDVKMKEKGDIPEGYSVSREKKERFSLILESASTNQTSMYLCATLFWGANTGELFFGEGSRLTVL.

This rearrangement joins TRBV4-3 to TRBJ2-2; D is ambiguous. The V end lost 1 base, the J end lost 0 bases, and 9 bases lay between the germline ends. Germline V gene lookup returns CDR1 LGHNA and CDR2 YSLEER. This CDR3 has 16 amino acids. CDR3 nucleotide sequence: TGCGCCAGCAGCCAAGTTGAACAGTCGAACACCGGGGAGCTGTTTTTT. This translates into CASSQVEQSNTGELFF.

This clonotype was picked up a small number of times. The J gene is TRBJ2-3, the V gene TRBV4-1; the match to TRBD2 covers 8 bases. V dropped 4 bases and J dropped 1; count of bases not matched to a gene: 7. The CDR3 consists of 16 residues. CDR1 MGHRA and CDR2 YSYEKL come from the germline V gene. The chain's CDR3 is CASSPSGLARTDTQYF. The CDR3 nucleotides are TGCGCCAGCAGCCCCTCCGGACTAGCTCGCACAGATACGCAGTATTTT.

This chain links TRBV12-5 with TRBJ1-1, with a tentative D call TRBD1 (5 bases). CDR1 is LGHNT and CDR2 is FRNRAP in the germline V gene. The CDR3 has 14 residues. V lost 7 bases, J lost 4 bases, and 16 bases lay in between. The CDR3 region has the DNA TGTGCTAGTGTCCCAGGGACGACGGGCACTGAAGCTTTCTTT. It yields the protein CASVPGTTGTEAFF.

The chain couples TRBV12-5 to TRBJ2-1; 13 nucleotides line up with TRBD2. Trimming cost V 4 bases and J 0 bases; bases outside gene matches: 6. The CDR3 length is 18 residues. The V gene's germline CDR1 is LGHNT and CDR2 FRNRAP. The CDR3 nucleotides are TGTGCTAGTGGTTGGGGGACTAGCGGGGTTAGCTCCTACAATGAGCAGTTCTTC. It encodes CASGWGTSGVSSYNEQFF.

The chain is built from TRBV28 and TRBJ1-5, with D maybe TRBD1 (5 bases). With 11 bases removed from V and 6 bases from J, the gap between germline ends came to 14 bases. The CDR3 is 12 amino acids. Germline values: CDR1 MDHEN, CDR2 SYDVKM. CDR3 coding DNA: TGTGCCGTCGGGGGAATCGGTCAGCCCCAGCATTTT. Protein: CAVGGIGQPQHF. The entire variable domain, with the rest obtained from reference TRBV28 and TRBJ1-5, is as follows: DVKVTQSSRYLVKRTGEKVFLECVQDMDHENMFWYRQDPGLGLRLIYFSYDVKMKEKGDIPEGYSVSREKKERFSLILESASTNQTSMYLCAVGGIGQPQHFGDGTRLSIL.

This clonotype came up a few times. The CDR3 loop is CASSPLAGIGYTF. DNA for the CDR3: TGTGCCAGCAGCCCGTTGGCTGGGATTGGCTACACCTTC. The chain joins TRBV28 to TRBJ1-2; D is unresolved. V was pared by 6 bases and J by 7 bases, with 15 bases between. Germline values: CDR1 MDHEN, CDR2 SYDVKM. The length of the CDR3 is 13 residues.

The V and J genes are TRBV2 and TRBJ2-1; 8 bases line up with TRBD1. With V trimmed by 8 bases and J by 4 bases, 4 bases remained unmatched. CDR1 SNHLY and CDR2 FYNNEI come from the germline V gene. This CDR3 has 13 amino acids. CDR3 sequence reads: CASGQGAYNEQFF. Written as DNA, the CDR3 is TGTGCCAGCGGGCAGGGGGCGTACAATGAGCAGTTCTTC.

The rearrangement joins TRBV20-1 to TRBJ1-5; D not certain. The CDR3 is 14 amino acids. Germline CDR1 DFQATT, CDR2 SNEGSKA (reference sequence). Between the trimmed V and J ends, which lost 1 base and 0 bases, there was a span of 7 bases. The CDR3 sequence is CSARADYSNQPQHF. The CDR3 DNA sequence: TGCAGTGCTAGAGCAGACTATAGCAATCAGCCCCAGCATTTT.

This clonotype showed up just a few times. V and J are TRBV7-8 and TRBJ2-7; 7 bases agree with TRBD1. This CDR3 comprises 15 residues. Losses at the gene ends were 4 bases for V and 1 base for J; bases not matched to a gene: 7. Germline V gives CDR1 SGHVS, CDR2 FQNEAQ. The CDR3 loop reads CASSSNRDRSYEQYF. DNA of the CDR3: TGTGCCAGCAGCTCAAACCGGGACAGATCCTACGAGCAGTACTTC.

This clonotype was counted between two and nine times. The V gene is TRBV20-1, the J gene TRBJ1-2, with TRBD1 matching over 7 bases. CDR1 is DFQATT, CDR2 SNEGSKA, per germline (reference sequence). J was trimmed by 4 bases and V by 1 base; bases with no gene match: 15. This CDR3 spans 17 amino acids. The CDR3: CSARARDRTPWSYGYTF. The CDR3 DNA follows: TGCAGTGCTAGAGCCAGGGACAGAACACCCTGGTCCTATGGCTACACCTTC.

This clonotype was observed a handful of times. The V and J genes are TRBV5-8 and TRBJ1-5, with TRBD1 matching 8 bases. Germline CDR1 and CDR2: SGHTS and YDEGEE. This CDR3 comprises 15 residues. The V segment lost 4 bases and the J segment 6 bases; nucleotides outside the gene matches: 9. The CDR3 DNA is TGTGCCAGCAGCCCAAACGGACAGGGCGGTCAGCCCCAGCATTTT. It encodes CASSPNGQGGQPQHF.

This clonotype has a handful of counts. V usage is TRBV9 and J usage is TRBJ1-2; D is uncertain. From germline, CDR1 is SGDLS and CDR2 YYNGEE. The CDR3 extends over 11 amino acids. Trimming took off 3 bases at V and 5 bases at J, with 5 bases between the two ends. The DNA for the CDR3 is TGTGCCAGCAGCGCCCTATATGGCTACACCTTC. Protein product: CASSALYGYTF.

This chain joins TRBV9 and TRBJ2-1; TRBD2 matches at 11 bases. Per germline, CDR1 SGDLS and CDR2 YYNGEE. Trimming took 3 bases from V and 7 from J; bases not matched to a gene: 15. This CDR3 has 18 residues. Here the CDR3 reads CASSEGPYLAGGGNEQFF. DNA for the CDR3: TGTGCCAGCAGCGAGGGCCCCTATCTAGCGGGAGGAGGTAATGAGCAGTTCTTC.

The chain carries TRBV6-5 and TRBJ1-5, with D hard to call. The CDR3 extends over 14 amino acids. The ends were cut back, 2 bases at V and 2 bases at J, with 7 bases in the middle. Looked up from germline, CDR1 is MNHEY and CDR2 is SVGAGI. This CDR3 reads CASSYREGNQPQHF. The CDR3 DNA sequence: TGTGCCAGCAGTTACAGGGAGGGCAATCAGCCCCAGCATTTT.

This clonotype has more than one count but fewer than ten. This chain uses TRBV12-3 or TRBV12-4 with TRBJ2-5, with 10 bases fitting TRBD1. V trimming: 8 bases; J trimming: 6 bases; junction bases outside the gene matches: 6. CDR3 size: 13 residues. CDR3 coding DNA: TGTGCCAGCCGGGGGACAGGGGAAAAGACCCAGTACTTC. Its translation is CASRGTGEKTQYF.

This clonotype was found a few times. This sequence joins TRBV7-8 and TRBJ2-3, with 9 bases lining up with TRBD2. This CDR3 contains 15 residues. V shed 1 base, J shed 5 bases, and the junction held 4 bases outside the gene matches. Germline V gene data show CDR1 as SGHVS and CDR2 as FQNEAQ. The CDR3 region has the DNA TGTGCCAGCAGCTTAGGGGCGGGAGGGGGAGATACGCAGTATTTT. Residues: CASSLGAGGGDTQYF.